The next 13 T cell receptor beta chains were all read from a single sample in a study of identical twins. TCRdb fed the 5' RACE reads into MiXCR, producing one record per CDR3 protein. The table lists 200,000 to 250,000 distinct CDR3 sequences, more than 6.5% of them singletons. These sequences were also reported in another study, on yellow fever vaccine responses in identical twins.

Sequencing was performed on memory (CD45RO+) T cells sorted from blood. The source is a woman between 18 and 29 years old in good health.

This clonotype was picked up many times. The chain employs TRBV5-6 and TRBJ2-3, with D unresolved. Germline V CDR1 and CDR2: SGHDT, YYEEEE. The V gene lost 5 bases and the J gene lost 1 base, with 11 bases spanning the gap. The CDR3 is 14 residues long. The CDR3 protein is CASSLPRRTDTQYF. Here the CDR3 DNA reads TGTGCCAGCAGTCTGCCCCGCCGCACAGATACGCAGTATTTT. Full variable domain (missing parts from reference TRBV5-6 and TRBJ2-3): DAGVTQSPTHLIKTRGQQVTLRCSPKSGHDTVSWYQQALGQGPQFIFQYYEEEERQRGNFPDRFSGHQFPNYSSELNVNALLLGDSALYLCASSLPRRTDTQYFGPGTRLTVL.

The chain employs TRBV20-1 and TRBJ2-7, with 10 positions matching TRBD1. V lost 2 bases, J lost 5 bases, and 6 bases stayed unmatched. Germline values: CDR1 DFQATT, CDR2 SNEGSKA (reference sequence). This CDR3 is 14 amino acids long. The CDR3 DNA reads TGCAGTGCTAGACCCGGGACAGGGGTTGACGAGCAGTACTTC. This encodes CSARPGTGVDEQYF.

Ten or more counts support this clonotype. The chain employs TRBV5-1 and TRBJ2-3; a possible D gene is TRBD2 (6 bases). V lost 4 bases and J 1 base, leaving 10 bases between the germline ends. Looked up from germline, CDR1 is SGHRS and CDR2 is YFSETQ. The CDR3 has 14 amino acids. The CDR3 sequence: CASSQPSGTDTQYF. In DNA form, the CDR3 reads TGCGCCAGCAGCCAGCCTAGCGGCACAGATACGCAGTATTTT. The full variable domain, completed using reference TRBV5-1 and TRBJ2-3, is KAGVTQTPRYLIKTRGQQVTLSCSPISGHRSVSWYQQTPGQGLQFLFEYFSETQRNKGNFPGRFSGRQFSNSRSEMNVSTLELGDSALYLCASSQPSGTDTQYFGPGTRLTVL.

This clonotype occurred many times. This sequence joins TRBV7-9 and TRBJ2-1; D may be TRBD1 (7 bases). Trimming pared 5 bases from V and 10 bases from J, leaving 24 bases between. Germline lookup yields CDR1 SEHNR and CDR2 FQNEAQ (reference sequence). This CDR3 is 16 amino acids long. Here the CDR3 DNA reads TGTGCCAGCAGCGTCGGCGGGACAGTTGTTCAGGGGGAGCAGTTCTTC. Translating it yields CASSVGGTVVQGEQFF.

This chain connects TRBV18 to TRBJ2-6; 9 bases are a match to TRBD2. The CDR3 totals 18 residues. The V and J ends lost 2 bases and 1 base, in that order; junction bases with no gene match: 6. Germline CDR1 is KGHSH and CDR2 is LQKENI. The DNA for the CDR3 is TGTGCCAGCTCACCATCCCCTAGCGGGACTTCTGGGGCCAACGTCCTGACTTTC. It is translated as CASSPSPSGTSGANVLTF.

In this sample, this clonotype turned up many times. This rearrangement joins TRBV29-1 to TRBJ2-2, with 12 bases fitting TRBD2. The CDR3 has 16 amino acids. CDR1 SQVTM and CDR2 ANQGSEA come from the germline V gene. V shed 2 bases and J 5 bases; nucleotides not matched to a gene: 6. The CDR3 DNA reads as TGCAGCGTTGAAACCCTAGCGGGGGGGCAGACCGGGGAGCTGTTTTTT. Protein product: CSVETLAGGQTGELFF.

The gene calls are TRBV5-6 and TRBJ2-3, with TRBD2 matching 10 bases. This CDR3 region has 17 residues. Germline trimming cut 4 bases from V and 0 bases from J; bases unmatched to any gene: 8. CDR1 SGHDT and CDR2 YYEEEE come from the germline V gene. Here the CDR3 reads CASSGRLAGASTDTQYF. CDR3 nucleotide sequence: TGTGCCAGCAGCGGGAGGCTAGCGGGGGCTAGCACAGATACGCAGTATTTT.

This clonotype was counted a few times. The genes are TRBV4-3 and TRBJ2-7; D not resolved. CDR3 length equals 15 residues. V lost 0 bases to trimming and J lost 6 bases, with 15 bases between them. Germline CDR1 is LGHNA and CDR2 is YSLEER. DNA of the CDR3: TGCGCCAGCAGCCAAGAGACGATTGTGGGCTCCGAGCAGTACTTC. It encodes CASSQETIVGSEQYF.

This clonotype was seen at least ten times. The chain has TRBV12-3 or TRBV12-4 and TRBJ1-6, with TRBD1 as a possible D gene (6 bases). V was trimmed by 6 bases and J by 10 bases, leaving 19 bases between them. This CDR3 region has 15 residues. CDR3 DNA: TGTGCCAGCAGAGACAACAGGGACCTGAGATCACCCCTCCACTTT. It specifies CASRDNRDLRSPLHF.

The table lists this clonotype with a few counts. The chain joins TRBV6-5 to TRBJ1-5; TRBD1 is a possible D gene (5 bases). Germline V lookup: CDR1 MNHEY, CDR2 SVGAGI. V was trimmed by 0 bases and J by 5 bases, leaving 11 bases between them. The CDR3 extends over 15 amino acids. CDR3 coding DNA: TGTGCCAGCAGTTACTCGTTGGGGGGGGATCAGCCCCAGCATTTT. Its protein product is CASSYSLGGDQPQHF.

This clonotype was seen ten or more times. This chain joins TRBV27 and TRBJ1-2, with D maybe TRBD1 (5 bases). The CDR3 is 16 amino acids. Germline V gives CDR1 MNHEY, CDR2 SMNVEV (reference sequence). V gave up 2 bases and J gave up 0 bases, with 13 bases separating them. The CDR3, as DNA: TGTGCCAGCAGTTTACCCTCAGGGAGACCTAACTATGGCTACACCTTC. It yields the protein CASSLPSGRPNYGYTF.

This clonotype was seen more than once but under ten times. The genes are TRBV6-1 and TRBJ1-2; D unclear. From germline, CDR1 is MNHNS and CDR2 SASEGT. V lost 2 bases, J lost 0 bases, and 7 bases lay in between. This CDR3 comprises 14 residues. CDR3 protein: CASSERTANYGYTF. The DNA of the CDR3 is TGTGCCAGCAGTGAACGGACGGCTAACTATGGCTACACCTTC.

Many counts were recorded for this clonotype. The J gene is TRBJ2-1, the V gene TRBV5-1, with 10 positions matching TRBD2. The trim removed 1 base at V and 7 bases at J, leaving 5 bases unmatched. The CDR3 length is 15 residues. Germline V gene data show CDR1 as SGHRS and CDR2 as YFSETQ. The DNA for the CDR3 is TGCGCCAGCAGCTTGTTAGCGGGGGGAGGAAATGAGCAGTTCTTC. This encodes CASSLLAGGGNEQFF.